The 12 T cell receptor beta chains reported below all come from one sample, sequenced in a study of blood T cell repertoires in COVID-19. Clones were sequenced by immunoSEQ multiplex PCR, and TCRdb holds only the in-frame ones, with some missing. Among 100,000 to 150,000 clones listed, roughly 83% were seen once. Sequenced: peripheral blood. The receptor set was obtained from a woman in her forties or fifties with acute or convalescent COVID-19.

V and J are TRBV5-4 and TRBJ2-3; 7 bases fit TRBD2. V shed 0 bases, J shed 2 bases, and the junction held 9 bases outside the gene matches. This CDR3 region has 17 residues. From germline, CDR1 is SGHNT and CDR2 YYREEE (reference sequence). CDR3: CASSLDDGSGDTDTQYF. CDR3 sequence (DNA): TGTGCCAGCAGCTTGGATGATGGGAGCGGGGACACAGATACGCAGTATTTT.

There are a few counts of this clone. This chain's CDR3 is CASSEPKTAGLPTDTQYF. The CDR3 nucleotides read TGTGCCAGCAGCGAGCCCAAGACTGCGGGACTACCCACAGATACGCAGTATTTT. The chain carries TRBV9 and TRBJ2-3, with 7 bases aligning to TRBD2. Losses at the gene ends were 3 bases for V and 2 bases for J; bases not matched to a gene: 15. This CDR3 has 18 amino acids. Germline V gene lookup returns CDR1 SGDLS and CDR2 YYNGEE.

V usage is TRBV5-6 and J usage is TRBJ1-5, with 7 bases lining up with TRBD1. Germline V lookup: CDR1 SGHDT, CDR2 YYEEEE. After removal of 0 bases from V and 7 bases from J, the junction contained 1 base not matched to a gene. The length of the CDR3 is 13 residues. The DNA for the CDR3 is TGTGCCAGCAGCTTGGAACAGGGGCAGCCCCAGCATTTT. It translates to CASSLEQGQPQHF.

The rearrangement links TRBV7-9 to TRBJ2-7; no firm D call. The CDR3 contains 13 residues. Germline values: CDR1 SEHNR, CDR2 FQNEAQ (reference sequence). Trimming removed 3 bases at V and 4 bases at J, with 10 bases between. CDR3 DNA sequence: TGTGCCAGCAGCTTTCACGGTTCTTACGAGCAGTACTTC. This translates into CASSFHGSYEQYF.

The chain employs TRBV7-9 and TRBJ1-3, with D unclear. Germline-derived CDR1 and CDR2 are SEHNR and FQNEAQ (reference sequence). The CDR3 is 18 residues long. Trimming left V 1 base short and J 0 bases short, with 16 bases between. The DNA for the CDR3 is TGTGCCAGCAGCTTAGAGGTTCCAGGAAAAAGCTCTGGAAACACCATATATTTT. Protein sequence: CASSLEVPGKSSGNTIYF.

The V gene is TRBV7-9, the J gene TRBJ2-7; D may be TRBD2 (5 bases). Trimming cost V 5 bases and J 0 bases, with 14 bases left between them. The CDR3 extends over 15 amino acids. Germline CDR1 SEHNR, CDR2 FQNEAQ (reference sequence). The CDR3 sequence is CASSRDMGSSYEQYF. The CDR3 bases are TGTGCCAGCAGCCGCGACATGGGGAGCTCCTACGAGCAGTACTTC.

The gene calls are TRBV7-2 and TRBJ1-5; 7 positions match TRBD1. The J segment lost 4 bases and the V segment lost 2 bases, leaving 5 bases of the junction unmatched. CDR1 is SGHTA, CDR2 FQGNSA, per germline. The CDR3 is 15 residues long. CDR3 in amino acids: CASSLRGQFNQPQHF. CDR3 in DNA: TGTGCCAGCAGCTTAAGGGGACAGTTTAATCAGCCCCAGCATTTT.

In DNA form, the CDR3 reads TGTGCCAGCAGTCCCCAGGGAAAGGGTTCCTACGAGCAGTACTTC. Protein product: CASSPQGKGSYEQYF. The chain recombines TRBV27 with TRBJ2-7, with D perhaps TRBD1 (5 bases). This CDR3 is built from 15 residues. The V gene's germline CDR1 is MNHEY and CDR2 SMNVEV (reference sequence). Trimming removed 5 bases at V and 1 base at J, with 15 bases between.

The V gene is TRBV7-8, the J gene TRBJ2-1; the D gene is possibly TRBD2 (5 bases). CDR1 SGHVS and CDR2 FQNEAQ come from the germline V gene. The CDR3 runs to 15 residues. Trimming cost V 5 bases and J 4 bases, with 15 bases left between them. In DNA form, the CDR3 reads TGTGCCAGCAGCCCGGGAACGGGTTTTTACAATGAGCAGTTCTTC. It encodes CASSPGTGFYNEQFF.

J is TRBJ1-4 and V is TRBV6-5, with 9 bases identical to TRBD1. The V gene's germline CDR1 is MNHEY and CDR2 SVGAGI. The CDR3 is 14 amino acids. V lost 5 bases to trimming and J lost 7 bases; unmatched junction nucleotides: 5. The CDR3 sequence: CASSQTGGFEKLFF. As DNA, the CDR3 is TGTGCCAGCAGTCAGACAGGGGGTTTTGAAAAACTGTTTTTT.

The CDR3 loop reads CASSYSGTLSSYNEQFF. The CDR3 nucleotides read TGTGCCAGCAGTTACTCGGGGACACTGAGCTCCTACAATGAGCAGTTCTTC. The rearrangement uses TRBV6-2 or TRBV6-3 and TRBJ2-1; a possible D gene is TRBD1 (6 bases). V lost 0 bases and J 0 bases, leaving 12 bases between the germline ends. This CDR3 contains 17 residues. Germline CDR1 MNHEY, CDR2 SVGEGT.

The gene calls are TRBV7-2 and TRBJ1-2; D may be TRBD1 (5 bases). CDR1 is SGHTA and CDR2 is FQGNSA in the germline V gene. The CDR3 consists of 14 residues. V lost 3 bases and J 3 bases, leaving 11 bases between the germline ends. CDR3 in DNA: TGTGCCAGCAGCTTTCGACAGAGACACTATGGCTACACCTTC. Translation gives CASSFRQRHYGYTF.